A single sample gave rise to the 3 T cell receptor beta chains below, sequenced in a study of blood T cell repertoires in COVID-19 (dated by TCRdb to the early 2020s). Library method: the immunoSEQ multiplex PCR assay. TCRdb re-hosts the immuneACCESS table, in-frame sequences only. Its copies lack some clones; in the studies checked, an unresolved V gene accounts for under half of them, and the cause for the rest is not known. This sample holds roughly 240,000 clones; 70% to 90% were observed only once. About 3.5% of the sample is in the top ten clones. Material for sequencing was peripheral blood. The source is a man between 18 and 35 years old with active or convalescent COVID-19.

V gene TRBV6-4 combines with J gene TRBJ1-4; TRBD1 is a possible D gene (6 bases). Germline-derived CDR1 and CDR2 are MRHNA and SNTAGT. Trimming removed 5 bases at V and 5 bases at J, with 15 bases between. The CDR3 runs to 15 residues. Here the CDR3 reads CASSTNGGPNEKLFF. The DNA of the CDR3 is TGTGCCAGCAGTACGAACGGGGGGCCGAATGAAAAACTGTTTTTT.

This clone has a single count. V gene TRBV3-1 (or the pseudogene TRBV3-2) combines with J gene TRBJ2-7; 7 nucleotides match TRBD1. CDR3 size: 15 residues. J lost 7 bases, V lost 0 bases, and 9 bases had no gene match. Germline-derived CDR1 and CDR2 are LGHDT and YNNKEL (reference sequence). In DNA form, the CDR3 reads TGTGCCAGCAGCCAAGATCTAGGGGGCTTTGGGGAGCAGTACTTC. Translated: CASSQDLGGFGEQYF.

The chain recombines TRBV28 with TRBJ2-5; D is possibly TRBD1 (6 bases). CDR1 is MDHEN, CDR2 SYDVKM, per germline. This CDR3 is built from 14 residues. V lost 4 bases, J lost 2 bases, and 11 bases lay in between. CDR3 region: CASSWDNLQETQYF. CDR3 nucleotide sequence: TGTGCCAGCAGTTGGGACAATTTACAAGAGACCCAGTACTTC.